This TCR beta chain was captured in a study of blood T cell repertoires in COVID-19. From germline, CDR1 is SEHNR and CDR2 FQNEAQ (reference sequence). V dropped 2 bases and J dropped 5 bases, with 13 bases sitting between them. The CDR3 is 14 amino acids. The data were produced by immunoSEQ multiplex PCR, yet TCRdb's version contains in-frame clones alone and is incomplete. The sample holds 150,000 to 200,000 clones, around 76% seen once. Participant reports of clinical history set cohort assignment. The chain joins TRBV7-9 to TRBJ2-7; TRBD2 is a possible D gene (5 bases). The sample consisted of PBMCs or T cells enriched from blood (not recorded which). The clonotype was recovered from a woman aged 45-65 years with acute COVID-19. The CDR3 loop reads CASSLSSAVDEQYV. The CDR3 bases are TGTGCCAGCAGCTTATCTTCAGCGGTTGACGAGCAGTACGTC.